This TCR beta chain was documented in a study of neurological immune-mediated disorders. Broader study findings: Falling below healthy controls, multiple sclerosis showed the least TCR clonal expansion, while HTLV-1-associated myelopathy showed the most.

This clonotype was seen many times. Antigen specificity is unknown. TCRdb reprocessed the 5' RACE reads via MiXCR and lists one record per CDR3 protein. This table holds around 64,000 distinct CDR3 sequences, 12% found once. This CDR3 region has 16 residues. V lost 2 bases to trimming and J lost 1 base; unmatched junction nucleotides: 5. The germline CDR1 and CDR2 sequences are MNHEY and SVGAGI. The J gene is TRBJ2-4, the V gene TRBV6-5; TRBD1 agrees at 7 bases. Sequenced sample: PBMCs. The receptor comes from a woman aged 60 to 75 with HTLV-1-associated myelopathy (HAM/TSP). The chain's CDR3 is CASSYDRAGAKNIQYF. DNA of the CDR3: TGTGCCAGCAGTTACGACAGGGCCGGGGCCAAAAACATTCAGTACTTC.